This TCR beta chain came from a study of blood T cell repertoires in COVID-19. About the research overall: PBMCs, B-cell-depleted T cells, or T cells were the source of the cDNA or gDNA that made up the material.

Trimming shortened V by 0 bases and J by 5 bases, and 23 bases separated the two germline ends. Germline CDR1 is MGHRA and CDR2 is YSYEKL. This CDR3 has 19 amino acids. Enrollees, roughly 18 to 89 years old, lived in some 24 US areas. Produced via immunoSEQ multiplex PCR; TCRdb's table is partial and in-frame only. The repertoire holds some 260,000 clones, with about 89% as singletons. The receptor was isolated from a young woman who had recovered from COVID-19. This sequence joins TRBV4-1 and TRBJ1-5; D ambiguous. The material sequenced was PBMCs or T cells enriched from blood (not recorded which). The CDR3 region is CASSQDLPLLGRAYQPQHF. Here the CDR3 DNA reads TGCGCCAGCAGCCAAGATCTTCCACTTTTGGGGAGGGCTTATCAGCCCCAGCATTTT.